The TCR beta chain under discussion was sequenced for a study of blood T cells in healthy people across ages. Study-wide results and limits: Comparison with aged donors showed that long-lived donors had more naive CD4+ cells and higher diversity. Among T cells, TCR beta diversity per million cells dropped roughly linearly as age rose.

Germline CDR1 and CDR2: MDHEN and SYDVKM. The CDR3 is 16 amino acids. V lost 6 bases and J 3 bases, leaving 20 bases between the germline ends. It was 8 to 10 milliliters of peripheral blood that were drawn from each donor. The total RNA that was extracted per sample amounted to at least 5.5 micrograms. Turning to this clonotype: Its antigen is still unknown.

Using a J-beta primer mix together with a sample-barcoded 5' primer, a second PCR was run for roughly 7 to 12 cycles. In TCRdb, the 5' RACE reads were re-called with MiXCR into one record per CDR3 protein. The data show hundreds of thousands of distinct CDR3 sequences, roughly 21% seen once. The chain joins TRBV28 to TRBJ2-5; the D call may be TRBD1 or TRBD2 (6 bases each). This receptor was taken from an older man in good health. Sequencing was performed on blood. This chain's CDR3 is CASSFHRDTGEETQYF. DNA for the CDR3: TGTGCCAGCAGCTTCCACCGGGACACGGGGGAAGAGACCCAGTACTTC.